The TCR beta chain described here comes from a study of CD8 T cells in Susac syndrome (dated by TCRdb to about 2019). For the study in its entirety: Among the Susac syndrome patients who were sequenced, clinically active disease was present in about 6 and clinical remission was observed in fewer than ten. At blood withdrawal, Susac syndrome patients were either therapy-naive, taking corticosteroids (in some cases with IVIg as well), or taking IVIg alone. Repertoire sequencing was used to test whether CD8+ T cell activation and differentiation in Susac syndrome was antigen driven. The clonality of the CD8+ T cell repertoire was compared across 12 healthy donors, roughly 14 Susac syndrome patients and fewer than 16 multiple sclerosis patients.

Worth noting for this clonotype: This receptor's antigen is unknown. The sample holds no much larger clone one base away, and base qualities are not on file.

High-throughput TCR beta sequencing profiled peripheral blood CD8+ and CD4+ T cells from healthy donors, Susac syndrome patients and multiple sclerosis patients. Susac syndrome patients met recently defined diagnostic criteria for definite or probable disease. CD8+ TEMRA cells were enriched by FACS, while bulk CD8+ and CD4+ T cells were purified by magnetic negative isolation. Blood was collected in EDTA tubes and processed within 24 hours, with PBMCs isolated through density gradient centrifugation. PBMCs destined for TCR sequencing were cryopreserved in liquid nitrogen and later thawed in a 37 °C water bath. The sorted or isolated CD4+, CD8+ and CD8+ TEMRA cells reached a purity of at least 90%. General study outcomes and caveats: The number of individuals in the TCR sequencing and HLA analysis was acknowledged as relatively small. CD8+ repertoires in Susac syndrome showed clonal expansion, which was highest in CD8+ TEMRA cells and was greater in clinically active patients than in remitting patients. More than 15 Susac-specific public clones were identified in the total CD8+ repertoire, and four to six Susac-specific public clones were identified in the CD8+ TEMRA repertoire.

RNA was extracted using the RNeasy kit, and roughly 0.45 to 1 ug of the RNA was reverse transcribed with random hexamers. The immunoSEQ multiplex PCR assay, which covers 54 Vbeta and 13 Jbeta segments, was used to amplify TCR beta CDR3 regions. PCR amplification bias was corrected by using a synthetic template baseline for primer optimization and computational correction. The authors' analysis ran thus. Reads were annotated to V, D and J genes per IMGT and analyzed with immunoSEQ Analyzer, keeping only productive sequences. Clonality was calculated as one minus the Shannon entropy normalized by log2 of the number of productive unique sequences. For each patient and control, public and private clones were evaluated within the 100 most prevalent clones. Susac-specific clones were defined as absent from healthy and MS cohorts, about 1,000 published viral clones and other ImmuneACCESS disease sequences. Clones were called with MiXCR by TCRdb after fastp trimmed the public reads at Q25, and only in-frame beta chains were retained. Duplicate CDR3 protein sequences are folded into a single record with the most common DNA and genes. What appears here as the V and J calls and clone size reflects TCRdb's work, not the paper's. The sample records about 130,000 distinct CDR3 sequences, 85% to 95% of which are singletons. The ten largest account for under 0.2% of the sample.

At the junction V is shortened by 4 bases and J by 1 base; bases outside the gene matches: 6. CDR1 and CDR2 were assigned from the germline V gene as MGHRA and YSYEKL. From the cysteine through the phenylalanine, the CDR3 covers 15 amino acids. Only the CDR3 region is kept as DNA, spanning 45 bases read in frame from base 1. The chain links TRBV4-1 with TRBJ2-5, with 7 middle bases fitting TRBD1. The sequencing input was CD8+ T cells from PBMCs. The TCR was taken from a human donor with Susac syndrome. In nucleotides, the sequence is TGCGCCAGCAGCCGATCAGGGGGATCCCAAGAGACCCAGTACTTC. Its translation is CASSRSGGSQETQYF.